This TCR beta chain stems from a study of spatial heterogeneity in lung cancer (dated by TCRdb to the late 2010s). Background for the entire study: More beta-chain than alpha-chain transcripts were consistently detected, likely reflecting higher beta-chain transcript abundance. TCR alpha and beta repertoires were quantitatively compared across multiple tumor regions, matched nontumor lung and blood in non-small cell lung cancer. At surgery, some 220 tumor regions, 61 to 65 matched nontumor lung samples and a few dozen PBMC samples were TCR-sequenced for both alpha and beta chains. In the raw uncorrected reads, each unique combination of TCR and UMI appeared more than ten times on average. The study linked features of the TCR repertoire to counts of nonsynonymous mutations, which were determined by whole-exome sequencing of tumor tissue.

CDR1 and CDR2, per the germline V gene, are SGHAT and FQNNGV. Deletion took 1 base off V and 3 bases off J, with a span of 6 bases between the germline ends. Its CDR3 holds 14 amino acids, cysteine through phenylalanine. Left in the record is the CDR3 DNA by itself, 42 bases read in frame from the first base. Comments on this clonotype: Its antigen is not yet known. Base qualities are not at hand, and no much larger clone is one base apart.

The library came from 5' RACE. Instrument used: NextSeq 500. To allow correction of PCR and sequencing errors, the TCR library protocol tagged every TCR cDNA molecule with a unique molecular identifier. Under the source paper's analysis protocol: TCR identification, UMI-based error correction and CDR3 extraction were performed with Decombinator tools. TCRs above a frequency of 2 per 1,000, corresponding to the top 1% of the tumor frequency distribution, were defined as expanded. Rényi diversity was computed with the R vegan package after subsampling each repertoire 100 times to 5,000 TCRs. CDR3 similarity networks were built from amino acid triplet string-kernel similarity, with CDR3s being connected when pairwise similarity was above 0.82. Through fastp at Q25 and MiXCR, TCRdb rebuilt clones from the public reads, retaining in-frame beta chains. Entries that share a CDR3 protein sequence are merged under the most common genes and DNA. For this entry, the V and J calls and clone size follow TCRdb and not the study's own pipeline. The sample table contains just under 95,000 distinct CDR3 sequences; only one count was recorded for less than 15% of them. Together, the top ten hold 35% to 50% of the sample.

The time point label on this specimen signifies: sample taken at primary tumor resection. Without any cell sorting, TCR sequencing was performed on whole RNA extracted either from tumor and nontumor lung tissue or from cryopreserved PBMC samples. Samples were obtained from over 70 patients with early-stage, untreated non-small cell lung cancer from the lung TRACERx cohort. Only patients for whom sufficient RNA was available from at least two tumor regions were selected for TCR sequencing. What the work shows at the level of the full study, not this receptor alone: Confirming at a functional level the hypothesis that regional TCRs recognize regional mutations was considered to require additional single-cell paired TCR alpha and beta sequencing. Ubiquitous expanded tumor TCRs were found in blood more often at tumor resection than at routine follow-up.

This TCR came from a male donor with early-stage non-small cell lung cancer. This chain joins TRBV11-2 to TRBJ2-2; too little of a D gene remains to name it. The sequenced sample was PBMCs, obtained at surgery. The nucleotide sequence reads TGTGCCAGCAGCTTAGGGGTCTACACCGGGGAGCTGTTTTTT. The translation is CASSLGVYTGELFF.